The text below deals with one T cell receptor beta chain. The antigen is not known. The data stem from a study of cytomegalovirus exposure and HLA in healthy donors. This CDR3 has 16 amino acids. The trim removed 0 bases at V and 8 bases at J, leaving 3 bases unmatched. The germline V gene encodes CDR1 MNHEY and CDR2 SVGAGI. The study, taken as a whole, reports: Across HLA loci, a later analysis found differing TCR association rates, with DRB1 most and HLA-C fewest. In a later analysis, 15,000 to 20,000 TCR beta sequences were associated with HLA alleles at 0.05 false discovery rate.

PCR employed 60 Vbeta and 13 Jbeta primers. The repertoire was sequenced with immunoSEQ multiplex PCR; TCRdb's copy has only in-frame clones and lacks some. The profile covers 180,000 or so clones, with roughly 75% appearing a single time and under 2% taken by the ten largest. The genes are TRBV6-5 and TRBJ1-6, with 11 bases that match TRBD1. Specimen: PBMCs. The clonotype was recovered from a young woman in good health and CMV-seronegative. CDR3 sequence: CASSYSAGQGDSPLHF. CDR3 DNA: TGTGCCAGCAGTTACTCGGCGGGACAGGGGGATTCACCCCTCCACTTT.